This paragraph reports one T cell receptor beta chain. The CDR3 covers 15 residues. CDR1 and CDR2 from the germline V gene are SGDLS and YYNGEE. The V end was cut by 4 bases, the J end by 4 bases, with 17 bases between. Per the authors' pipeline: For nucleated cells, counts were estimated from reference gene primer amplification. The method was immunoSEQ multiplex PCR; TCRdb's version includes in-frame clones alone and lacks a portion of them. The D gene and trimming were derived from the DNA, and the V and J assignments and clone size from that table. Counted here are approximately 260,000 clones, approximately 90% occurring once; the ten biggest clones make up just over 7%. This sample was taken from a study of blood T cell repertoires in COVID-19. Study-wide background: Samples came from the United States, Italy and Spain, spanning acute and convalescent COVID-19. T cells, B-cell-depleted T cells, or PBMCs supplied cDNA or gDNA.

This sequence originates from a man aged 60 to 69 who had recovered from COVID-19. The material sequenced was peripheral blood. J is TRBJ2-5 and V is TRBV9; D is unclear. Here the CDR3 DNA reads TGTGCCAGCAGCCCCTCCCACTTGACACGAGAGACCCAGTACTTC. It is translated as CASSPSHLTRETQYF.